This TCR beta chain appears in the sequencing data of a study of identical twins. Study-wide findings and caveats: Within cord blood, abundant beta clonotypes carried fewer insertions, but memory repertoires showed no such trend. For monozygotic twins, models underestimated out-of-frame TCR alpha sharing.

This clonotype came up a few times. Its target is not known. The CDR3 loop spans 16 amino acids. CDR1 is SNHLY, CDR2 FYNNEI, per germline. Trimming removed 6 bases at V and 7 bases at J, with 22 bases between. MiXCR, applied by TCRdb to the 5' RACE reads, yields one record per CDR3 protein. The data hold a few hundred thousand distinct CDR3 sequences, with roughly 13% observed a single time. These data were also filed under a second study, of yellow fever vaccine responses in identical twins.

The material sequenced was memory (CD45RO+) T cells sorted from blood. The TCR sequence derives from a woman younger than 35 in good health. The chain uses TRBV2 and TRBJ2-1; possibly TRBD2 for D (5 bases). The CDR3 DNA sequence: TGTGCCAGCAGACCCAATACGGGGTCCCCTGGAAATGAGCAGTTCTTC. Translating it yields CASRPNTGSPGNEQFF. Full variable domain (missing parts from reference TRBV2 and TRBJ2-1): EPEVTQTPSHQVTQMGQEVILRCVPISNHLYFYWYRQILGQKVEFLVSFYNNEISEKSEIFDDQFSVERPDGSNFTLKIRSTKLEDSAMYFCASRPNTGSPGNEQFFGPGTRLTVL.